This TCR beta chain was documented in a study of T cells in localized non-small cell lung cancer. CDR1 and CDR2 from the germline V gene are MDHEN and SYDVKM. The ends were cut back, 1 base at V and 4 bases at J, with 6 bases in the middle. The CDR3 sequence is 13 residues long. Points from the study as a whole: Sequencing involved a lone tumor region, leaving heterogeneity possible.

Assay used: immunoSEQ multiplex PCR; TCRdb lists only in-frame clones, some missing. The table has about 34,000 clones, more than 75% seen once. This clone appeared a single time. The antigen is unknown. The sequence was obtained from a male donor aged 60 or over with stage II squamous cell lung carcinoma. The sample here was peripheral blood, taken before any cancer treatment. This chain connects TRBV28 to TRBJ2-3; D uncertain. CDR3 residues: CASSLSGADTQYF. As DNA, the CDR3 is TGTGCCAGCAGTTTATCCGGCGCAGATACGCAGTATTTT.